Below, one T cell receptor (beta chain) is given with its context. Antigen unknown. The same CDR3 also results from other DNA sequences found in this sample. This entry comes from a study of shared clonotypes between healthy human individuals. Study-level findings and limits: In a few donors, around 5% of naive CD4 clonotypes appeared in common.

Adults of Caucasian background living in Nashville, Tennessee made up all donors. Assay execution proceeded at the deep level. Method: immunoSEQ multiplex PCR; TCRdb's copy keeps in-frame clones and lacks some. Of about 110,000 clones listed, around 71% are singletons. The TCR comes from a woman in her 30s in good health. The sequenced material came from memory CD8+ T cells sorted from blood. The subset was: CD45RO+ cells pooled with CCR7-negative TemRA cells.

The CDR3 coding sequence is TGTGCCAGCACCCTAGGGGGTACCGGGGAGCTGTTTTTT. Its translation is CASTLGGTGELFF. The gene calls are TRBV9 and TRBJ2-2, with D tentatively TRBD1 (6 bases). CDR3 size: 13 residues. Germline assignment: CDR1 SGDLS and CDR2 YYNGEE. The V end lost 6 bases, the J end lost 5 bases, and 11 bases lay between the germline ends.